This T cell receptor beta chain is drawn from a study of vaccination effects on CD4 cells after COVID-19. Pools of viral peptides were used by the ViraFEST assay to expand antigen-specific CD4+ T cells ahead of sequencing. It was after more than 8 days of culture that CD4+ T cells were isolated. Sometime from March through December 2020, the person acquired a SARS-CoV-2 infection that PCR confirmed. Notes on this clone: Its antigen remains unknown.

The data were produced by immunoSEQ multiplex PCR, yet TCRdb's version contains in-frame clones alone and is incomplete. Among more than 20,000 clones listed, 75% to 80% were seen once. The CDR3 is 13 amino acids. V was cut by 0 bases and J by 9 bases, with 9 bases left in between. CDR1 and CDR2 from the germline V gene are MNHEY and SVGAGI. This chain uses TRBV6-5 with TRBJ2-1; the D gene is possibly TRBD1 (6 bases). The origin of this receptor is a human donor who had a prior SARS-CoV-2 infection. Sequencing used CD4+ T cells from PBMCs cultured with HCoV-NL63 spike peptides, obtained before COVID-19 vaccination. The CDR3 DNA follows: TGTGCCAGCAGTTACTCAAGGGGGATTGAGCAGTTCTTC. Residues: CASSYSRGIEQFF.